One sample yielded the 24 T cell receptor beta chains listed below, sequenced in a study of T cell responses to AZD1222 COVID-19 vaccine. Profiled with immunoSEQ multiplex PCR; TCRdb holds only in-frame clones, not every one. The sample comprises under 150,000 clones, around 90% of which are singletons, and about 3% rests with the top ten. The starting material was peripheral blood, obtained on day 0 of MenACWY control vaccination. The receptor set was obtained from an adult in good health.

This chain connects TRBV27 to TRBJ1-3, with TRBD1 matching over 9 bases. Germline V gene lookup returns CDR1 MNHEY and CDR2 SMNVEV (reference sequence). V shed 6 bases and J 2 bases; nucleotides not matched to a gene: 2. The CDR3 runs 14 residues. The CDR3 protein is CASSRTGAGNTIYF. Written as DNA, the CDR3 is TGTGCCAGCAGCCGGACAGGGGCTGGAAACACCATATATTTT.

The chain carries TRBV7-6 and TRBJ1-1, with D tentatively TRBD1 (5 bases). V lost 6 bases and J 1 base, leaving 9 bases between the germline ends. The V gene's germline CDR1 is SGHVS and CDR2 FNYEAQ. This CDR3 is built from 13 residues. The CDR3 DNA reads as TGTGCCAGCAGTAAGGGGACGAACACTGAAGCTTTCTTT. It codes for CASSKGTNTEAFF. The full variable domain, completed using reference TRBV7-6 and TRBJ1-1, is GAGVSQSPRYKVTKRGQDVALRCDPISGHVSLYWYRQALGQGPEFLTYFNYEAQQDKSGLPNDRFSAERPEGSISTLTIQRTEQRDSAMYRCASSKGTNTEAFFGQGTRLTVV.

The chain has TRBV12-3 or TRBV12-4 and TRBJ1-2; D remains ambiguous. Trimming took off 5 bases at V and 1 base at J, with 5 bases between the two ends. This CDR3 has 12 residues. The DNA for the CDR3 is TGTGCCAGCAGTCGACTTAACTATGGCTACACCTTC. This gives the protein CASSRLNYGYTF.

This rearrangement joins TRBV12-3 or TRBV12-4 to TRBJ2-1, with D hard to call. The CDR3 covers 11 residues. Deletions cut 3 bases from V and 9 bases from J, with 6 bases between. This CDR3 reads CASSLTAEQFF. In DNA form, the CDR3 reads TGTGCCAGCAGTTTGACGGCTGAGCAGTTCTTC.

This chain links TRBV30 with TRBJ1-1; TRBD1 is a possible D gene (5 bases). Trimming stripped 4 bases from V and 8 bases from J, with 11 bases between. The CDR3 runs to 11 residues. CDR1 GTSNPN and CDR2 SVGIG come from the germline V gene (reference sequence). CDR3: CAWKRQREAFF. DNA of the CDR3: TGTGCCTGGAAGCGACAGCGAGAAGCTTTCTTT. Full variable domain (rest looked up from reference TRBV30 and TRBJ1-1): SQTIHQWPATLVQPVGSPLSLECTVEGTSNPNLYWYRQAAGRGLQLLFYSVGIGQISSEVPQNLSASRPQDRQFILSSKKLLLSDSGFYLCAWKRQREAFFGQGTRLTVV.

The chain recombines TRBV19 with TRBJ1-2; TRBD1 matches at 10 bases. Germline-derived CDR1 and CDR2 are LNHDA and SQIVND (reference sequence). CDR3 size: 12 residues. Losses at the gene ends were 6 bases for V and 7 bases for J; bases not matched to a gene: 2. Here the CDR3 reads CASRTGGGGYTF. The CDR3 nucleotides are TGTGCCAGTAGGACAGGGGGCGGTGGCTACACCTTC.

The V gene is TRBV19, the J gene TRBJ2-1; D is tentatively TRBD1 or TRBD2 (5 bases each). From germline, CDR1 is LNHDA and CDR2 SQIVND (reference sequence). The V end lost 10 bases, the J end lost 4 bases, and 17 bases lay between the germline ends. CDR3 length: 14 amino acids. CDR3 in amino acids: CATAPGTLYNEQFF. The CDR3 coding sequence is TGTGCCACCGCCCCTGGGACCCTGTACAATGAGCAGTTCTTC.

The J gene is TRBJ1-1, the V gene TRBV10-1; maybe TRBD1 (6 bases). The CDR3 loop spans 14 amino acids. The V end was cut by 5 bases, the J end by 1 base, with 11 bases between. The germline V gene encodes CDR1 WNHNN and CDR2 SYGVQD (reference sequence). The CDR3 nucleotides read TGCGCCAGCAGTCGGGGGCATGGGAACACTGAAGCTTTCTTT. Translation: CASSRGHGNTEAFF.

The chain carries TRBV6-5 and TRBJ2-7, with no clear D. The V gene lost 4 bases and the J gene lost 3 bases, with 4 bases spanning the gap. Germline V gene sequence: CDR1 MNHEY, CDR2 SVGAGI. CDR3 length: 11 amino acids. The CDR3 DNA follows: TGTGCCAGCAGTTCGCTCTACGAGCAGTACTTC. Translating gives CASSSLYEQYF.

The chain uses TRBV19 and TRBJ2-1; 7 positions match TRBD1. J was trimmed by 4 bases and V by 2 bases; bases with no gene match: 5. The CDR3 length is 15 residues. Per the germline V gene, CDR1 is LNHDA and CDR2 is SQIVND (reference sequence). CDR3 sequence reads: CASSIRQGVYNEQFF. CDR3 in DNA: TGTGCCAGTAGTATACGCCAGGGGGTTTACAATGAGCAGTTCTTC.

The chain has TRBV7-9 and TRBJ1-2; 10 nucleotides agree with TRBD1. J lost 6 bases, V lost 1 base, and 2 bases had no gene match. The V gene's germline CDR1 is SEHNR and CDR2 FQNEAQ (reference sequence). This CDR3 has 14 amino acids. The CDR3 DNA reads TGTGCCAGCAGCTTAGGGACAGGGGGTAATGGCTACACCTTC. Translation: CASSLGTGGNGYTF. The whole variable domain, remainder taken from reference TRBV7-9 and TRBJ1-2, is DTGVSQNPRHKITKRGQNVTFRCDPISEHNRLYWYRQTLGQGPEFLTYFQNEAQLEKSRLLSDRFSAERPKGSFSTLEIQRTEQGDSAMYLCASSLGTGGNGYTFGSGTRLTVV.

This clone turned up a few times. V usage is TRBV10-2 and J usage is TRBJ1-5, with 8 nucleotides matching TRBD1. The CDR3 runs to 14 residues. The germline CDR1 and CDR2 sequences are WSHSY and SAAADI. V trimming: 4 bases; J trimming: 7 bases; junction bases outside the gene matches: 6. CDR3 nucleotides: TGCGCCAGCAGTGGTAACAGGGGGGGACAGCCCCAGCATTTT. Its translation is CASSGNRGGQPQHF.

The chain joins TRBV5-1 to TRBJ2-2, with D unclear. This CDR3 spans 16 amino acids. Germline CDR1 and CDR2: SGHRS and YFSETQ. Trimming took off 4 bases at V and 0 bases at J, with 13 bases between the two ends. For the CDR3, the DNA is TGCGCCAGCAGCGTAGGAGCAGTCGCGAACACCGGGGAGCTGTTTTTT. Residues: CASSVGAVANTGELFF.

This chain joins TRBV5-6 and TRBJ2-7; D gene unclear. The CDR3 is 15 amino acids. CDR1 is SGHDT and CDR2 is YYEEEE in the germline V gene. The V and J ends lost 4 bases and 3 bases respectively, with 17 bases between them. CDR3: CASSALAVLSYEQYF. The CDR3 DNA reads TGTGCCAGCAGCGCCTTGGCTGTCTTAAGCTACGAGCAGTACTTC.

The rearrangement links TRBV3-1 (or the pseudogene TRBV3-2) to TRBJ2-3; the D is unclear. Germline V gives CDR1 LGHDT, CDR2 YNNKEL (reference sequence). The V end lost 3 bases, the J end lost 1 base, and 11 bases lay between the germline ends. CDR3 length: 15 amino acids. CDR3 sequence reads: CASSQRSTGTDTQYF. The CDR3 DNA follows: TGTGCCAGCAGCCAGAGGTCAACCGGCACAGATACGCAGTATTTT.

CDR3 sequence: CASSQQETQYF. CDR3 sequence (DNA): TGCGCCAGCAGCCAACAAGAGACCCAGTACTTC. The chain links TRBV10-2 to TRBJ2-5; D gene ambiguous. The CDR3 covers 11 residues. Germline lookup yields CDR1 WSHSY and CDR2 SAAADI. The V end was cut by 6 bases, the J end by 2 bases, with 4 bases between.

CDR3 in DNA: TGTGCCAGCAGCGCCCGGGGGACGGCAAACACTGAAGCTTTCTTT. Its translation: CASSARGTANTEAFF. V usage is TRBV9 and J usage is TRBJ1-1, with D maybe TRBD1 (5 bases). Germline CDR1 and CDR2: SGDLS and YYNGEE. Trimming stripped 3 bases from V and 2 bases from J, with 14 bases between. The CDR3 runs to 15 residues.

This clone was detected only once. This chain connects TRBV18 to TRBJ2-1; 8 bases match TRBD2. The CDR3 is 19 amino acids. Germline CDR1 KGHSH, CDR2 LQKENI. V was clipped by 2 bases and J by 0 bases; unmatched bases: 12. The CDR3: CASSPRRLAHLSSYNEQFF. CDR3 nucleotides: TGTGCCAGCTCACCAAGGAGACTAGCGCACCTGAGCTCCTACAATGAGCAGTTCTTC.

V usage is TRBV5-1 and J usage is TRBJ1-1; D uncertain. CDR3 length: 15 residues. With 1 base removed from V and 1 base from J, the gap between germline ends came to 11 bases. CDR1 and CDR2 (germline): SGHRS, YFSETQ. CDR3 loop: CASSLRARGNTEAFF. The CDR3 nucleotides are TGCGCCAGCAGCTTGCGGGCCCGGGGGAACACTGAAGCTTTCTTT.

This sequence joins TRBV7-8 and TRBJ2-7; unclear D gene. Germline V lookup: CDR1 SGHVS, CDR2 FQNEAQ. Between the trimmed V and J ends, which lost 5 bases and 2 bases, there was a span of 7 bases. The CDR3 is made up of 12 amino acids. Here the CDR3 reads CASSPPTYEQYF. The CDR3, as DNA: TGTGCCAGCAGCCCACCTACCTACGAGCAGTACTTC.

The V gene is TRBV5-1, the J gene TRBJ1-1; D is perhaps TRBD1 (5 bases). Germline loops: CDR1 SGHRS, CDR2 YFSETQ. The V and J ends lost 5 bases and 4 bases respectively, with 9 bases between them. CDR3 length equals 12 residues. CDR3 DNA: TGCGCCAGCAGGGACACGGCCACTGAAGCTTTCTTT. Protein: CASRDTATEAFF.

This chain uses TRBV5-8 with TRBJ1-2; D remains ambiguous. This CDR3 is 15 amino acids long. The V gene lost 4 bases and the J gene lost 0 bases, with 13 bases spanning the gap. The germline gives CDR1 SGHTS, CDR2 YDEGEE. The CDR3 region is CASSQEGRTNYGYTF. As DNA, the CDR3 is TGTGCCAGCAGCCAGGAGGGCAGAACTAACTATGGCTACACCTTC. The whole variable domain, remainder taken from reference TRBV5-8 and TRBJ1-2, is EAGVTQSPTHLIKTRGQQATLRCSPISGHTSVYWYQQALGLGLQFLLWYDEGEERNRGNFPPRFSGRQFPNYSSELNVNALELEDSALYLCASSQEGRTNYGYTFGSGTRLTVV.

This chain links TRBV2 with TRBJ1-5, with D unclear. In germline, CDR1 is SNHLY, CDR2 FYNNEI. Between the trimmed V and J ends, which lost 4 bases and 5 bases, there was a span of 9 bases. This CDR3 has 13 residues. The CDR3, as DNA: TGTGCCAGCAGTGTACAGATCGATCAGCCCCAGCATTTT. Translated: CASSVQIDQPQHF. The full variable domain, rest sourced from reference TRBV2 and TRBJ1-5, is EPEVTQTPSHQVTQMGQEVILRCVPISNHLYFYWYRQILGQKVEFLVSFYNNEISEKSEIFDDQFSVERPDGSNFTLKIRSTKLEDSAMYFCASSVQIDQPQHFGDGTRLSIL.

The chain recombines TRBV5-1 with TRBJ1-3; D gene uncertain. Trimming shortened V by 5 bases and J by 5 bases, and 11 bases separated the two germline ends. The CDR3 totals 13 residues. CDR1 is SGHRS and CDR2 is YFSETQ in the germline V gene. CDR3 sequence (DNA): TGCGCCAGCAGTTCCGACGTAAGAAACACCATATATTTT. It yields the protein CASSSDVRNTIYF. Complete variable domain (other parts from reference TRBV5-1 and TRBJ1-3): KAGVTQTPRYLIKTRGQQVTLSCSPISGHRSVSWYQQTPGQGLQFLFEYFSETQRNKGNFPGRFSGRQFSNSRSEMNVSTLELGDSALYLCASSSDVRNTIYFGEGSWLTVV.